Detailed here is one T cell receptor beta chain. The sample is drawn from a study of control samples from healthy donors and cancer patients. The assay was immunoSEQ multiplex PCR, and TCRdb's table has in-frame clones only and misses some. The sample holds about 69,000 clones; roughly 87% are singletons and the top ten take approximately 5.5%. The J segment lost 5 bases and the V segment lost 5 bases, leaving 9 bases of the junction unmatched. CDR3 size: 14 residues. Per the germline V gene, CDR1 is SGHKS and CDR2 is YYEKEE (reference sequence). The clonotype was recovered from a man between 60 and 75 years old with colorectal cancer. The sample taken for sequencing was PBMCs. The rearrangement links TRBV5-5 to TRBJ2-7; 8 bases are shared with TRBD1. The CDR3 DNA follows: TGTGCCAGCAGACTAGACAGGGGTAATGACGAGCAGTACTTC. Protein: CASRLDRGNDEQYF.